The 10 T cell receptor beta chains below come from one sample, sequenced in a study of blood T cell repertoires in COVID-19. Measured with immunoSEQ multiplex PCR; TCRdb has only the in-frame clones, and not every one. In the table there are about 48,000 clones, roughly 84% of which are singletons. Material: peripheral blood. The source of these receptors is a man in his 70s with acute or convalescent COVID-19.

A word on this clone: A much larger clone lies one base from this, so it may be a read error. In the same sample, other DNA sequences code for this CDR3. The V call is TRBV7-3, the J call TRBJ1-1, with unresolved D. The CDR3 consists of 13 residues. Trimming took off 2 bases at V and 1 base at J, with 5 bases between the two ends. Germline values: CDR1 SGHTA, CDR2 FQGTGA. The CDR3 coding sequence is TGTGCCAGCAGCTTACAGGAGAACACTGAAGCTTTCTTT. Amino acid sequence: CASSLQENTEAFF.

V is TRBV7-8 and J is TRBJ1-6, with TRBD1 identical over 7 bases. Losses at the gene ends were 4 bases for V and 5 bases for J; bases not matched to a gene: 5. The CDR3 length is 15 residues. Germline loops: CDR1 SGHVS, CDR2 FQNEAQ. CDR3 DNA sequence: TGTGCCAGCAGCTCCAACAGGGGAGATAATTCACCCCTCCACTTT. Translation: CASSSNRGDNSPLHF.

The rearrangement uses TRBV5-1 and TRBJ1-2, with 8 bases identical to TRBD1. The CDR3 has 12 amino acids. J lost 7 bases, V lost 4 bases, and 3 bases had no gene match. The germline CDR1 and CDR2 sequences are SGHRS and YFSETQ. The CDR3 region is CASSLGQGGYTF. Here the CDR3 DNA reads TGCGCCAGCAGCCTAGGACAGGGTGGCTACACCTTC.

The chain is built from TRBV5-3 and TRBJ1-2; 7 bases fit TRBD1. TRBV5-3 falls under the ORF class, with uncertain function. V was pared by 5 bases and J by 3 bases, with 7 bases of the junction left unmatched. The CDR3 totals 14 residues. The CDR3 DNA reads as TGTGCCAGAAGAAGACAGGGTAGGGACTATGGCTACACCTTC. This translates into CARRRQGRDYGYTF.

This clone was detected only once. This sequence joins TRBV6-5 and TRBJ2-1; 8 bases line up with TRBD1. Germline-derived CDR1 and CDR2 are MNHEY and SVGAGI. Germline trimming cut 6 bases from V and 10 bases from J; bases unmatched to any gene: 2. The CDR3 is 11 amino acids. CDR3 sequence reads: CASRAGGEQFF. CDR3 DNA: TGTGCCAGCAGGGCAGGGGGCGAGCAGTTCTTC.

This rearrangement joins TRBV2 to TRBJ2-2; D call uncertain. Germline V lookup: CDR1 SNHLY, CDR2 FYNNEI. CDR3 size: 16 residues. The V end lost 4 bases, the J end lost 0 bases, and 12 bases lay between the germline ends. DNA of the CDR3: TGTGCCAGCAGTGCGGCGGCACCCGCGAACACCGGGGAGCTGTTTTTT. Amino acids: CASSAAAPANTGELFF.

This chain connects TRBV2 to TRBJ2-3, with TRBD1 as a possible D gene (5 bases). V was clipped by 5 bases and J by 5 bases, with 8 bases between them. Germline values: CDR1 SNHLY, CDR2 FYNNEI. The length of the CDR3 is 12 residues. CDR3 residues: CASSSQEDTQYF. As DNA, the CDR3 is TGTGCCAGCAGTTCACAGGAAGATACGCAGTATTTT.

The chain uses TRBV15 and TRBJ2-1; 8 bases are a match to TRBD1. Trimming took 0 bases from V and 7 from J; bases not matched to a gene: 8. Per the germline V gene, CDR1 is LNHNV and CDR2 is YYDKDF (reference sequence). This CDR3 is 16 amino acids long. The CDR3 DNA is TGTGCCACCAGCAGAGATCGGGCAGGGGGCAAGAATGAGCAGTTCTTC. This sequence encodes CATSRDRAGGKNEQFF.

A note on this clone: Other DNA sequences in this specimen translate into the identical CDR3. The gene calls are TRBV19 and TRBJ1-1, with 8 nucleotides matching TRBD1. The length of the CDR3 is 14 residues. Trimming cost V 5 bases and J 4 bases; bases outside gene matches: 6. Germline CDR1 is LNHDA and CDR2 is SQIVND (reference sequence). The CDR3 sequence is CASSFGQGPTEAFF. The CDR3 DNA follows: TGTGCCAGTAGTTTCGGACAGGGTCCCACTGAAGCTTTCTTT.

This chain connects TRBV19 to TRBJ1-5; a weak D match, TRBD1 (5 bases). Trimming took 3 bases from V and 2 from J, leaving 14 bases between them. The CDR3 runs 16 residues. Germline values: CDR1 LNHDA, CDR2 SQIVND (reference sequence). The CDR3 spells CASSMGGVSGNQPQHF. The CDR3 region has the DNA TGTGCCAGTAGTATGGGAGGGGTGAGCGGCAATCAGCCCCAGCATTTT.